One TCR beta chain is described in this entry. What it binds is not known. The data originate from a study of tissue T cells after allogeneic stem cell transplantation. Study observations and caveats: Few T cell clones were shared across patients, but motif clusters showed tissue-specific shared signatures. The study did not identify alloreactive or antigen-specific tissue TCRs, and some clones might be persisting host cells. Only a limited share of tissue TCRs appeared in blood or spleen.

V was pared by 7 bases and J by 9 bases, with 12 bases between. Germline lookup yields CDR1 KGHDR and CDR2 SFDVKD. This CDR3 contains 12 residues. Clones were sequenced by immunoSEQ multiplex PCR, and TCRdb holds only the in-frame ones, with some missing. The repertoire holds 20,000 to 30,000 clones, with 70% to 75% as singletons. Autopsy tissues included GI tract, liver, skin and lymphoid organs. The sequence was collected from a female donor older than 55 with lung cancer. V is TRBV24-1 and J is TRBJ1-5, with D perhaps matching TRBD1 (5 bases). The sequencing used tissue from the ileum, collected at autopsy. The CDR3 protein is CATRGAPRPQHF. The CDR3 bases are TGTGCCACCAGAGGGGCACCTCGGCCCCAGCATTTT.